These T cell receptor beta chains were read from a single sample in a study of regulatory T cells in long-lasting Graves disease. MiXCR was run by TCRdb on the multiplex PCR reads, yielding one entry per CDR3 protein. The profile shows 400,000 to 500,000 distinct CDR3 sequences, around 15% of them singletons. In addition, the sample was reused for a study of T cells in Graves' hyperthyroidism and ophthalmopathy.

The sample consisted of peripheral blood mononuclear cells (PBMCs), taken at new diagnosis, from a patient treated with antithyroid drugs. Source of these receptors: a woman aged 50 to 60 with Graves disease. Both conserved end residues are part of each CDR3. Fields, in order: J gene, clone size, V gene, D gene, CDR3 DNA, CDR3 protein. D genes are given only for firm matches. Where a row states a size, it is once, few, many or the class of an expanded clone; other rows omit it.

j_gene: TRBJ2-3
abundance: many
v_gene: TRBV30
d_gene: TRBD2
CDR3nt: TGTGCCTGGAGTCTGGCTAGCGGGAGCACAGATACGCAGTATTTT
CDR3aa: CAWSLASGSTDTQYF

j_gene: TRBJ2-7
abundance: many
v_gene: TRBV30
d_gene: TRBD1
CDR3nt: TGTGCCTGGACGCCCCGGACAGGGGGGCCCTCCGAGCAGTACTTC
CDR3aa: CAWTPRTGGPSEQYF

j_gene: TRBJ1-3
abundance: NA
v_gene: TRBV2
d_gene: TRBD1
CDR3nt: TGTGCCAGCAGGGGACAGAATCTGTTAGGAAACACCATATATTTT
CDR3aa: CASRGQNLLGNTIYF

j_gene: TRBJ2-7
abundance: few
v_gene: TRBV6-2/TRBV6-3
d_gene: NA
CDR3nt: TGTGCCAGCAGCCTTCAGATGGGCTACGAGCAGTACTTC
CDR3aa: CASSLQMGYEQYF

j_gene: TRBJ2-7
abundance: many
v_gene: TRBV12-3/TRBV12-4
d_gene: NA
CDR3nt: TGTGCCAGCAGGGGTCCCAGCTCCTACGAGCAGTACTTC
CDR3aa: CASRGPSSYEQYF

j_gene: TRBJ2-7
abundance: many
v_gene: TRBV12-3/TRBV12-4
d_gene: TRBD1
CDR3nt: TGTGCCAGCAGTAACCGGGACAGGAAAAATTACGAGCAGTACTTC
CDR3aa: CASSNRDRKNYEQYF

j_gene: TRBJ1-5
abundance: few
v_gene: TRBV4-1
d_gene: NA
CDR3nt: TGCGCCAGCAGCCAGGGTAGCCGAGGGGGGGCCCATCAGCCCCAGCATTTT
CDR3aa: CASSQGSRGGAHQPQHF

j_gene: TRBJ1-1
abundance: many
v_gene: TRBV12-3/TRBV12-4
d_gene: NA
CDR3nt: TGTGCCAGCAGTTTAGGGGCAGGGGCTTTCTTT
CDR3aa: CASSLGAGAFF

j_gene: TRBJ2-5
abundance: many
v_gene: TRBV28
d_gene: NA
CDR3nt: TGTGCCAGCAGTTTAAATAGGGTCGGGGAGACCCAGTACTTC
CDR3aa: CASSLNRVGETQYF

j_gene: TRBJ2-5
abundance: NA
v_gene: TRBV12-3/TRBV12-4
d_gene: TRBD2
CDR3nt: TGTGCCAGCAGTTTGGGACTAGCGCACCAAGAGACCCAGTACTTC
CDR3aa: CASSLGLAHQETQYF

j_gene: TRBJ1-1
abundance: many
v_gene: TRBV7-9
d_gene: NA
CDR3nt: TGTGCCAGCAGCTTAGTTGCGGGGGACCCTGAAGCTTTCTTT
CDR3aa: CASSLVAGDPEAFF

j_gene: TRBJ1-1
abundance: few
v_gene: TRBV27
d_gene: NA
CDR3nt: TGTGCCAGCAGTTTTGCGACTCGGGCTGAAGCTTTCTTT
CDR3aa: CASSFATRAEAFF

j_gene: TRBJ2-3
abundance: few
v_gene: TRBV6-1
d_gene: TRBD2
CDR3nt: TGTGCCAGCAGTGACCGCCTAGCGGGAGGTGCAGATACGCAGTATTTT
CDR3aa: CASSDRLAGGADTQYF

j_gene: TRBJ1-1
abundance: many
v_gene: TRBV12-3/TRBV12-4
d_gene: NA
CDR3nt: TGTGCCAGCAGTGCCGGGACGGCGAACACTGAAGCTTTCTTT
CDR3aa: CASSAGTANTEAFF

j_gene: TRBJ2-1
abundance: many
v_gene: TRBV27
d_gene: TRBD1
CDR3nt: TGTGCCAGCAGTTGGGGACAGGGGATTGAGCAGTTCTTC
CDR3aa: CASSWGQGIEQFF

j_gene: TRBJ2-2
abundance: NA
v_gene: TRBV18
d_gene: NA
CDR3nt: TGTGCCAGCTCTCAATGGAGTGGGAGGTCGAACACCGGGGAGCTGTTTTTT
CDR3aa: CASSQWSGRSNTGELFF

j_gene: TRBJ1-5
abundance: many
v_gene: TRBV10-3
d_gene: NA
CDR3nt: TGTGCCATCAGTGCCACAAGACGGGACACTGCGGTCCATCCCCAGCATTTT
CDR3aa: CAISATRRDTAVHPQHF

j_gene: TRBJ1-1
abundance: many
v_gene: TRBV7-3
d_gene: NA
CDR3nt: TGTGCCAGCAGTTTCAGTGTGAACACTGAAGCTTTCTTT
CDR3aa: CASSFSVNTEAFF

j_gene: TRBJ2-1
abundance: few
v_gene: TRBV6-1
d_gene: NA
CDR3nt: TGTGCCAGCCCCGAAAGGGTACAGGGTGTCAATGAGCAGTTCTTC
CDR3aa: CASPERVQGVNEQFF

j_gene: TRBJ2-1
abundance: many
v_gene: TRBV5-1
d_gene: NA
CDR3nt: TGCGCCAGCAGCCCGACGGCAGGTGGCTCCTACAATGAGCAGTTCTTC
CDR3aa: CASSPTAGGSYNEQFF

j_gene: TRBJ1-1
abundance: few
v_gene: TRBV6-1
d_gene: NA
CDR3nt: TGTGCCAGCAGTCAACTAAGCTGGGGGCCGGGCACTGAAGCTTTCTTT
CDR3aa: CASSQLSWGPGTEAFF

j_gene: TRBJ2-1
abundance: many
v_gene: TRBV7-9
d_gene: TRBD2
CDR3nt: TGTGCCAGCAGCCGACCGACTAGCCACAATGAGCAGTTCTTC
CDR3aa: CASSRPTSHNEQFF

j_gene: TRBJ1-1
abundance: many
v_gene: TRBV27
d_gene: TRBD1
CDR3nt: TGTGCCAGCAGTTTACCTGGACAGGGTTTAACTGAAGCTTTCTTT
CDR3aa: CASSLPGQGLTEAFF

j_gene: TRBJ2-2
abundance: few
v_gene: TRBV7-8
d_gene: TRBD2
CDR3nt: TGTGCCTGGGGGGGGTACACCGGGGAGCTGTTTTTT
CDR3aa: CAWGGYTGELFF

j_gene: TRBJ1-5
abundance: many
v_gene: TRBV20-1
d_gene: NA
CDR3nt: TGCAGTGCTAGAGATTCGGCGGAAAGGGAGGATCAGCCCCAGCATTTT
CDR3aa: CSARDSAEREDQPQHF

j_gene: TRBJ2-7
abundance: few
v_gene: TRBV10-3
d_gene: NA
CDR3nt: TGTGCCATCAGAGCTTCCTACGAGCAGTACTTC
CDR3aa: CAIRASYEQYF

j_gene: TRBJ2-1
abundance: many
v_gene: TRBV12-3/TRBV12-4
d_gene: NA
CDR3nt: TGTGCCAGCAGTTTTGTGGGTCAGTCGAGCTCCTACAATGAGCAGTTCTTC
CDR3aa: CASSFVGQSSSYNEQFF

j_gene: TRBJ2-2
abundance: many
v_gene: TRBV18
d_gene: NA
CDR3nt: TGTGCCAGCTCACCATTGGACGGTACCACCGGGGAGCTGTTTTTT
CDR3aa: CASSPLDGTTGELFF

j_gene: TRBJ2-3
abundance: NA
v_gene: TRBV7-3
d_gene: TRBD2
CDR3nt: TGTGCCAGCAGCCCCCGATCCGCGGGAGGGAGGTGGTTCGGCACAGATACGCAGTATTTT
CDR3aa: CASSPRSAGGRWFGTDTQYF

j_gene: TRBJ1-3
abundance: NA
v_gene: TRBV20-1
d_gene: NA
CDR3nt: TGCAGTGCTAGGGCAACAGGGTCTGTCGGAAACACCATATATTTT
CDR3aa: CSARATGSVGNTIYF

j_gene: TRBJ2-7
abundance: NA
v_gene: TRBV7-2
d_gene: NA
CDR3nt: TGTGCCAGCAGCTTAGAGGGGTCGAACTACGAGCAGTACTTC
CDR3aa: CASSLEGSNYEQYF

j_gene: TRBJ2-7
abundance: NA
v_gene: TRBV20-1
d_gene: TRBD2
CDR3nt: TGCAGTGCTAGTTTAACTAGCGGGAGGGACGAGCAGTACTTC
CDR3aa: CSASLTSGRDEQYF

j_gene: TRBJ1-1
abundance: NA
v_gene: TRBV2
d_gene: NA
CDR3nt: TGTGCCAGCAGTGAACAGGGACCCAGGAACACTGAAGCTTTCTTT
CDR3aa: CASSEQGPRNTEAFF

j_gene: TRBJ1-2
abundance: NA
v_gene: TRBV29-1
d_gene: NA
CDR3nt: TGCAGCGTTGGGGGCGGCTATGGCTACACCTTC
CDR3aa: CSVGGGYGYTF

j_gene: TRBJ2-1
abundance: many
v_gene: TRBV11-2
d_gene: NA
CDR3nt: TGTGCCAGCAGCCTGAACCGGGACCTAAACTACAATGAGCAGTTCTTC
CDR3aa: CASSLNRDLNYNEQFF

j_gene: TRBJ2-5
abundance: many
v_gene: TRBV6-1
d_gene: TRBD1
CDR3nt: TGTGCCAGCAGTGGTCGACAGGGGGCTTTGGAGACCCAGTACTTC
CDR3aa: CASSGRQGALETQYF

j_gene: TRBJ1-2
abundance: NA
v_gene: TRBV9
d_gene: NA
CDR3nt: TGTGCCAGCAGCGGGCGGATCTATGGCTACACCTTC
CDR3aa: CASSGRIYGYTF

j_gene: TRBJ2-1
abundance: many
v_gene: TRBV19
d_gene: NA
CDR3nt: TGTGCCAGTGGAGGGGGGGGCGGCGCTATCGGGAATGAGCAGTTCTTC
CDR3aa: CASGGGGGAIGNEQFF

j_gene: TRBJ1-6
abundance: many
v_gene: TRBV3-1
d_gene: NA
CDR3nt: TGTGCCAGCAGCCAAGAGAGCTCCTATAATTCACCCCTCCACTTT
CDR3aa: CASSQESSYNSPLHF

j_gene: TRBJ2-1
abundance: few
v_gene: TRBV5-1
d_gene: TRBD2
CDR3nt: TGCGCCAGCAGCTTGGCGGAACCGGGACTAGCGGGAGCCTACTCCTACAATGAGCAGTTCTTC
CDR3aa: CASSLAEPGLAGAYSYNEQFF

j_gene: TRBJ2-2
abundance: many
v_gene: TRBV3-1
d_gene: NA
CDR3nt: TGTGCCAGCAGCCCCAGGGAAGGGGAGCTGTTTTTT
CDR3aa: CASSPREGELFF

j_gene: TRBJ1-5
abundance: NA
v_gene: TRBV10-3
d_gene: NA
CDR3nt: TGTGCCATCAGTCCCGACGGATTGAATCAGCCCCAGCATTTT
CDR3aa: CAISPDGLNQPQHF

j_gene: TRBJ2-1
abundance: many
v_gene: TRBV2
d_gene: NA
CDR3nt: TGTGCCAGTCGGGGGCTTGCTAGCGTTAATGAGCAGTTCTTC
CDR3aa: CASRGLASVNEQFF

j_gene: TRBJ2-3
abundance: few
v_gene: TRBV19
d_gene: NA
CDR3nt: TGTGCCAGTAGTATAGGTGGGAAGAGCACAGATACGCAGTATTTT
CDR3aa: CASSIGGKSTDTQYF

j_gene: TRBJ2-2
abundance: few
v_gene: TRBV5-1
d_gene: TRBD2
CDR3nt: TGCGCCAGCAGCTTCGCGGGAGGGAGCACCGGGGAGCTGTTTTTT
CDR3aa: CASSFAGGSTGELFF

j_gene: TRBJ2-1
abundance: NA
v_gene: TRBV7-9
d_gene: TRBD1
CDR3nt: TGTGCCAGCAGCGCGGCAGGGGGATCGAATGAGCAGTTCTTC
CDR3aa: CASSAAGGSNEQFF

j_gene: TRBJ2-7
abundance: many
v_gene: TRBV20-1
d_gene: TRBD1
CDR3nt: TGCAGTGCGGGGGACAGTTCGATCGACGAGCAGTACTTC
CDR3aa: CSAGDSSIDEQYF

j_gene: TRBJ2-4
abundance: many
v_gene: TRBV28
d_gene: TRBD1
CDR3nt: TGTGCCAGCAGTTTAGACTTTCTGGGGACAGGGGGTCGTTACATTCAGTACTTC
CDR3aa: CASSLDFLGTGGRYIQYF

j_gene: TRBJ2-5
abundance: many
v_gene: TRBV7-3
d_gene: NA
CDR3nt: TGTGCCAGCAGCTTAACCCACGGGACCCAAGAGACCCAGTACTTC
CDR3aa: CASSLTHGTQETQYF

j_gene: TRBJ2-2
abundance: NA
v_gene: TRBV19
d_gene: TRBD2
CDR3nt: TGTGCCAGTAGTACGGCGGGGGGGAGCACCGGGGAGCTGTTTTTT
CDR3aa: CASSTAGGSTGELFF